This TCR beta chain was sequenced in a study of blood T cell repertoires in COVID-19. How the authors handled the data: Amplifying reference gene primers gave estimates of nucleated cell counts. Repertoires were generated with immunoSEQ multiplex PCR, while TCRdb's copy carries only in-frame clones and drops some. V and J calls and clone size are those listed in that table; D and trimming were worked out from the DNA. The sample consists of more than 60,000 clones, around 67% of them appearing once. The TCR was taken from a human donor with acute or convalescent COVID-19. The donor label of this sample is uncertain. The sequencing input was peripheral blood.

CDR3 nucleotides: TGCGCCAGCAGCCAAGCTACAGGGGGCGGAGGGGCTAATGAAAAACTGTTTTTT. This translates into CASSQATGGGGANEKLFF. The rearrangement joins TRBV4-3 to TRBJ1-4; 9 nucleotides match TRBD1. The CDR3 is made up of 18 amino acids. The V gene end was trimmed by 1 base and the J gene end by 3 bases; junction bases not matched to a gene: 9. CDR1 and CDR2 from the germline V gene are LGHNA and YSLEER.